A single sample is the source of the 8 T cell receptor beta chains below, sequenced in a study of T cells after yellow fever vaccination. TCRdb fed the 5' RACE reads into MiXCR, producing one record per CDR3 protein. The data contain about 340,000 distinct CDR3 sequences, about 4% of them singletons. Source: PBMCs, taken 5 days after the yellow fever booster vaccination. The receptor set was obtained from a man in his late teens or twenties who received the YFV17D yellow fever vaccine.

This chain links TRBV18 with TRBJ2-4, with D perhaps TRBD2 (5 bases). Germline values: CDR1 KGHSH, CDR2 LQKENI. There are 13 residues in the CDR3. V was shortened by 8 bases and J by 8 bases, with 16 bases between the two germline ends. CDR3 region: CASEAGLGDIQYF. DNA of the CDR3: TGTGCCAGCGAGGCGGGCCTAGGAGACATTCAGTACTTC.

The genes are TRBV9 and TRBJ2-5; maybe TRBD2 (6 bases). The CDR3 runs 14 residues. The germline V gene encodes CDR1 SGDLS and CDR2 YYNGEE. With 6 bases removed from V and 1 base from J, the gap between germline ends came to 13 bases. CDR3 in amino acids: CASNGGTIQETQYF. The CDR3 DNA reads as TGTGCCAGCAACGGGGGTACCATCCAAGAGACCCAGTACTTC.

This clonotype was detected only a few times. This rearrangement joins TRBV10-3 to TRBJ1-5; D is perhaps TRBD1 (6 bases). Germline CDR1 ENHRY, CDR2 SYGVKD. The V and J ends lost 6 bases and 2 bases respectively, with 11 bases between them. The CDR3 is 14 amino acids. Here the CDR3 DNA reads TGTGCCATCAGGGGGGCATCGGGCAATCAGCCCCAGCATTTT. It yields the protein CAIRGASGNQPQHF.

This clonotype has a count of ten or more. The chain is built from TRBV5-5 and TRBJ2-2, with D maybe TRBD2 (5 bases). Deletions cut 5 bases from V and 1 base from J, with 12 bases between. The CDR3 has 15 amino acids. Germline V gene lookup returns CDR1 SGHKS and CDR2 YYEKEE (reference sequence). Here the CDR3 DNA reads TGTGCCAGCAGTGGAGGTCGGGGGAACACCGGGGAGCTGTTTTTT. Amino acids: CASSGGRGNTGELFF.

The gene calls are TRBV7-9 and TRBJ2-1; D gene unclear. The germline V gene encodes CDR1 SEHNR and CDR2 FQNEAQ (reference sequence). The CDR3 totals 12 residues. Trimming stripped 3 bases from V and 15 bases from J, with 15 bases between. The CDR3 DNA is TGTGCCAGCAGCTTTGACCTACCGATGGGGTTCTTC. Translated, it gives CASSFDLPMGFF.

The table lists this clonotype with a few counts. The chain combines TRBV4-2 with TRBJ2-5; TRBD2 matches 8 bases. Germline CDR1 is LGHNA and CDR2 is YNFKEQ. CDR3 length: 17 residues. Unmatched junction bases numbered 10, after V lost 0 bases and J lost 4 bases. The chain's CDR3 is CASSQDPGGGQRETQYF. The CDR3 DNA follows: TGTGCCAGCAGCCAAGATCCGGGGGGGGGCCAAAGAGAGACCCAGTACTTC.

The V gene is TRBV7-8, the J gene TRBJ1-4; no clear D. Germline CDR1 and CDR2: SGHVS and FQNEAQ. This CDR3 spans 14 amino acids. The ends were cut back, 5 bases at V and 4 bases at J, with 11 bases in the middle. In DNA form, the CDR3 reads TGTGCCAGCAGCCCCCGCACAGTTAATGAAAAACTGTTTTTT. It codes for CASSPRTVNEKLFF. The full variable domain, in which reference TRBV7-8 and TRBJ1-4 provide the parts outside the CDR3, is GAGVSQSPRYKVAKRGQDVALRCDPISGHVSLFWYQQALGQGPEFLTYFQNEAQLDKSGLPSDRFFAERPEGSVSTLKIQRTQQEDSAVYLCASSPRTVNEKLFFGSGTQLSVL.

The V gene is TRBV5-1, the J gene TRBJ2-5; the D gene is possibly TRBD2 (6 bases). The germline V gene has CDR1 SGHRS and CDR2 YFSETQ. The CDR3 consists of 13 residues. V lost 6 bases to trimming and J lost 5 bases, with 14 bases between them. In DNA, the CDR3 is TGCGCCAGCAACACGGGGGTATTGGAGACCCAGTACTTC. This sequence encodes CASNTGVLETQYF.